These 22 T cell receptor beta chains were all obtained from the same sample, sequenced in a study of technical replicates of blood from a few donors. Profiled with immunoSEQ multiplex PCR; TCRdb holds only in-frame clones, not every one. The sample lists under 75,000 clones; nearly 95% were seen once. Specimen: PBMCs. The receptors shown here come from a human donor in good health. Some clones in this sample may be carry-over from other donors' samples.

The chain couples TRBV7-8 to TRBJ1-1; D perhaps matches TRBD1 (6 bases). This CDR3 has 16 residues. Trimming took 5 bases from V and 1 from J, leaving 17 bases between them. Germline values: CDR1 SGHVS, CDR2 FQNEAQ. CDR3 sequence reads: CASSPHPGQTNTEAFF. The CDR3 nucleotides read TGTGCCAGCAGCCCTCACCCCGGACAGACGAACACTGAAGCTTTCTTT.

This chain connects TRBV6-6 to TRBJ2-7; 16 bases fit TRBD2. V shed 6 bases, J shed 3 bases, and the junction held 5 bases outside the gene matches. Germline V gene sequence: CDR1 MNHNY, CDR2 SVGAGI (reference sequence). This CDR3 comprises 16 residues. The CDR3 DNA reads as TGTGCCAGCAGCCGGGGGACTAGCGGGAGGGGCTACGAGCAGTACTTC. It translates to CASSRGTSGRGYEQYF.

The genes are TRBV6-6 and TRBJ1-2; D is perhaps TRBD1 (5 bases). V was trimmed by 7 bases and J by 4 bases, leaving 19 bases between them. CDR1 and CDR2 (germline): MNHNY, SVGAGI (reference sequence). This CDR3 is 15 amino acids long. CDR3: CASNEPSREGYGYTF. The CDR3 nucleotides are TGTGCCAGCAACGAACCCAGCAGGGAAGGCTATGGCTACACCTTC.

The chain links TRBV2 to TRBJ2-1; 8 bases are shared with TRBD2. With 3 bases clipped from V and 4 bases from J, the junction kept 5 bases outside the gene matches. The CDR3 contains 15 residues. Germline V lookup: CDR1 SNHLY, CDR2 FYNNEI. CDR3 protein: CASSDGGRPYNEQFF. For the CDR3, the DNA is TGTGCCAGCAGTGACGGCGGGAGGCCGTACAATGAGCAGTTCTTC.

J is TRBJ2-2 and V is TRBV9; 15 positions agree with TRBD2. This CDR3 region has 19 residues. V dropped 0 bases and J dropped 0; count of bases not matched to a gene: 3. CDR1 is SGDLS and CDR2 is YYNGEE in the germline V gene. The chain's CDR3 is CASSVEGLAGGTNTGELFF. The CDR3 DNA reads TGTGCCAGCAGCGTAGAGGGACTAGCGGGGGGAACGAACACCGGGGAGCTGTTTTTT.

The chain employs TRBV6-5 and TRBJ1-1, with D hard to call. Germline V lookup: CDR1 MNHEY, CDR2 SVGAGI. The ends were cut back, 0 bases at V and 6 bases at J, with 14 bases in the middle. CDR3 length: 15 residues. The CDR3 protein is CASSYSGHLGAEAFF. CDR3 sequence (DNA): TGTGCCAGCAGTTACTCTGGCCACCTCGGAGCTGAAGCTTTCTTT.

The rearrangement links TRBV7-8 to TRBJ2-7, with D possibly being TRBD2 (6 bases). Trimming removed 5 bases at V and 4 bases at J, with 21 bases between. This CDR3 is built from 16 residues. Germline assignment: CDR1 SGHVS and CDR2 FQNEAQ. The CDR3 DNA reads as TGTGCCAGCAGCCCCAGGGCGTGGGACTTCGAATACGAGCAGTACTTC. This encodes CASSPRAWDFEYEQYF.

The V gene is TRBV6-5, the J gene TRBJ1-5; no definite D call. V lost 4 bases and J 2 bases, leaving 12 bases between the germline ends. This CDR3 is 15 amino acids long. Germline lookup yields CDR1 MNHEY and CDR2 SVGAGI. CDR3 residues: CASSSKSRGNQPQHF. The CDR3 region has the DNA TGTGCCAGCAGTTCCAAGAGTCGGGGCAATCAGCCCCAGCATTTT.

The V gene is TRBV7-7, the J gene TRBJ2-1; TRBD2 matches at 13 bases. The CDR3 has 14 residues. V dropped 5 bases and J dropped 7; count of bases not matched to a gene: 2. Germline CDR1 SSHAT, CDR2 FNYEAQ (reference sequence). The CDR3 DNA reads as TGTGCCAGCAGCGTGGGACTAGCGGGGAATGAGCAGTTCTTC. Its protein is CASSVGLAGNEQFF. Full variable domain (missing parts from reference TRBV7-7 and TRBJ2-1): GAGVSQSPRYKVTKRGQDVTLRCDPISSHATLYWYQQALGQGPEFLTYFNYEAQPDKSGLPSDRFSAERPEGSISTLTIQRTEQRDSAMYRCASSVGLAGNEQFFGPGTRLTVL.

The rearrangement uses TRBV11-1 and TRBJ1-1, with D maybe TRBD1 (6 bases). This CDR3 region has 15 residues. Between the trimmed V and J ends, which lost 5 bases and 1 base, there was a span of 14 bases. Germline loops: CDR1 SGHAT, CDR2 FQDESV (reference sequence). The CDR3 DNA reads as TGTGCCAGCAGCGAAGGGGGGGGCCCGAACACTGAAGCTTTCTTT. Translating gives CASSEGGGPNTEAFF.

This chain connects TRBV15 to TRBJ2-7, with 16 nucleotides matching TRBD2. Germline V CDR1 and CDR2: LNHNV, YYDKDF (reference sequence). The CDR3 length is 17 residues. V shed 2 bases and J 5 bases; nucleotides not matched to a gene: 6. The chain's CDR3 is CATSRSGLAGGPHEQYF. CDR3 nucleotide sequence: TGTGCCACCAGCAGATCGGGACTAGCGGGAGGGCCCCACGAGCAGTACTTC. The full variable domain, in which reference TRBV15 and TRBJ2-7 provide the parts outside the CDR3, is DAMVIQNPRYQVTQFGKPVTLSCSQTLNHNVMYWYQQKSSQAPKLLFHYYDKDFNNEADTPDNFQSRRPNTSFCFLDIRSPGLGDTAMYLCATSRSGLAGGPHEQYFGPGTRLTVT.

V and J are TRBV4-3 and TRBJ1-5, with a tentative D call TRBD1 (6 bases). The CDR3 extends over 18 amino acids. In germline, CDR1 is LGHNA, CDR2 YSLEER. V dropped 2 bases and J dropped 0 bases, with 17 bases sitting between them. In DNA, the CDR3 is TGCGCCAGCAGCCAAAACCTCGGACAGAGCAATAGCAATCAGCCCCAGCATTTT. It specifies CASSQNLGQSNSNQPQHF.

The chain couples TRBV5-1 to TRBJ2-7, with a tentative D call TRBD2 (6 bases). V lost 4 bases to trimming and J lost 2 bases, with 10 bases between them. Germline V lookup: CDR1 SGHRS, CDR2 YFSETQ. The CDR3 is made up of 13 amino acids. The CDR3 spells CASSIGLTYEQYF. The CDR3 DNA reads TGCGCCAGCAGCATCGGACTAACCTACGAGCAGTACTTC.

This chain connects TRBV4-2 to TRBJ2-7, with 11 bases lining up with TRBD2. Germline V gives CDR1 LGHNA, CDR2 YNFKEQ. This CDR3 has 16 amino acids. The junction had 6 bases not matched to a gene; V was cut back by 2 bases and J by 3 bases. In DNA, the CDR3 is TGTGCCAGCAGCCAAAAGTGGGGACTAGCGGTCTACGAGCAGTACTTC. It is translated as CASSQKWGLAVYEQYF.

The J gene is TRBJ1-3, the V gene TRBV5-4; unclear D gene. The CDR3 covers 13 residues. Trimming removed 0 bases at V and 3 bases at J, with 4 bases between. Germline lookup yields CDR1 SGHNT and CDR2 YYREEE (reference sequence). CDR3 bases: TGTGCCAGCAGCTTGGACAGTGGAAACACCATATATTTT. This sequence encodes CASSLDSGNTIYF.

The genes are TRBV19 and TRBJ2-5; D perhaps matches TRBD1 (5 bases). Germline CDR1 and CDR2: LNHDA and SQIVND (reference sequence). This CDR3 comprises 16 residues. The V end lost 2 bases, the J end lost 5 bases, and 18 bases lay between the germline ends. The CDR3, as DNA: TGTGCCAGTAGTATACGCCAGGGAAATGTAGGGGAGACCCAGTACTTC. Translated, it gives CASSIRQGNVGETQYF.

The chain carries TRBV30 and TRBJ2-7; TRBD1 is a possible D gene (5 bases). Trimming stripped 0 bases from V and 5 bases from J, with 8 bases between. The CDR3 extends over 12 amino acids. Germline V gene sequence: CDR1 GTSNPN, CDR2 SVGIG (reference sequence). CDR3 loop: CAWSVRGDEQYF. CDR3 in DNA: TGTGCCTGGAGTGTAAGGGGCGACGAGCAGTACTTC.

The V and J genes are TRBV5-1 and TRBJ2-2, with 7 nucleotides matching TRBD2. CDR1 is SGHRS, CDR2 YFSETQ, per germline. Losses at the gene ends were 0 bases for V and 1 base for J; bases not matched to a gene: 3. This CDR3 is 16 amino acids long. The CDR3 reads CASSLALAGNTGELFF. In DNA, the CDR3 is TGCGCCAGCAGCTTGGCTTTAGCGGGGAACACCGGGGAGCTGTTTTTT.

The CDR3: CASSYLERGYNEQFF. The CDR3 nucleotides read TGTGCCAGCAGCTACCTCGAGCGGGGGTACAATGAGCAGTTCTTC. This chain links TRBV7-9 with TRBJ2-1; 8 nucleotides agree with TRBD2. The junction had 6 bases not matched to a gene; V was cut back by 4 bases and J by 4 bases. The CDR3 sequence is 15 residues long. Germline CDR1 SEHNR, CDR2 FQNEAQ (reference sequence). Drawing the rest from reference TRBV7-9 and TRBJ2-1, the complete variable domain is DTGVSQNPRHKITKRGQNVTFRCDPISEHNRLYWYRQTLGQGPEFLTYFQNEAQLEKSRLLSDRFSAERPKGSFSTLEIQRTEQGDSAMYLCASSYLERGYNEQFFGPGTRLTVL.

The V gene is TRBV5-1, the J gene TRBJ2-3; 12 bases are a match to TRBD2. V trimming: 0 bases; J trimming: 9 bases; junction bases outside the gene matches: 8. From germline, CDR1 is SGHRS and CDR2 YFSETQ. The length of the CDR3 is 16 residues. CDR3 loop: CASSLEGLAGQGTQYF. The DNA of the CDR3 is TGCGCCAGCAGCTTGGAGGGACTAGCGGGCCAGGGGACGCAGTATTTT.

In DNA, the CDR3 is TGCAGCGTTGTGGAGCGATCAGATTACGAGCAGTACTTC. Encoded protein: CSVVERSDYEQYF. V is TRBV29-1 and J is TRBJ2-7; unclear D gene. Trimming left V 4 bases short and J 4 bases short, with 14 bases between. Germline CDR1 reads SQVTM; CDR2 reads ANQGSEA. The CDR3 sequence is 13 residues long.

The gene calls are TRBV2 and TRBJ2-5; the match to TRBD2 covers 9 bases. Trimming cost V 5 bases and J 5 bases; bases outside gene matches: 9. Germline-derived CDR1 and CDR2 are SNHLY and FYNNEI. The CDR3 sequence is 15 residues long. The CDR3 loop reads CASSPSLAGMETQYF. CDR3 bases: TGTGCCAGCAGTCCTTCTCTAGCGGGGATGGAGACCCAGTACTTC. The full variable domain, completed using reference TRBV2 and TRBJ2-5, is EPEVTQTPSHQVTQMGQEVILRCVPISNHLYFYWYRQILGQKVEFLVSFYNNEISEKSEIFDDQFSVERPDGSNFTLKIRSTKLEDSAMYFCASSPSLAGMETQYFGPGTRLLVL.